This passage covers 19 T cell receptor beta chains from one sample sequenced in a study of blood T cell repertoires in COVID-19. TCRdb's copy holds only in-frame clones and misses some; the assay was immunoSEQ multiplex PCR. Of over 400,000 clones in the sample, roughly 85% were seen once. Input material: peripheral blood. These receptors came from a human donor in a cohort sampled during active COVID-19.

This clone was observed a single time. The V gene is TRBV6-5, the J gene TRBJ1-1; 7 nucleotides align to TRBD1. CDR3 size: 11 residues. CDR1 is MNHEY, CDR2 SVGAGI, per germline. After removal of 2 bases from V and 10 bases from J, the junction contained 1 base not matched to a gene. The CDR3 reads CASSYQGGAFF. The CDR3 bases are TGTGCCAGCAGTTACCAGGGGGGAGCTTTCTTT.

CDR3 nucleotide sequence: TGCGCCAGCAGAAACCAGGGGCAAGAGACCCAGTACTTC. Translated: CASRNQGQETQYF. J is TRBJ2-5 and V is TRBV4-1, with a weak D call TRBD1 (6 bases). Trimming stripped 6 bases from V and 2 bases from J, with 10 bases between. The CDR3 totals 13 residues. Germline CDR1 MGHRA, CDR2 YSYEKL.

The chain has TRBV3-1 (or the pseudogene TRBV3-2) and TRBJ1-2; possible D gene TRBD1, 6 bases. Trimming stripped 4 bases from V and 4 bases from J, with 16 bases between. The CDR3 runs 15 residues. The germline gives CDR1 LGHDT, CDR2 YNNKEL (reference sequence). CDR3 in amino acids: CASSPLTGPLYGYTF. The CDR3 nucleotides are TGTGCCAGCAGCCCGCTGACAGGACCCCTCTATGGCTACACCTTC.

This clone was observed a single time. The chain joins TRBV28 to TRBJ2-7; TRBD2 matches 10 bases. The length of the CDR3 is 13 residues. Unmatched junction bases numbered 3, after V lost 10 bases and J lost 0 bases. Germline V CDR1 and CDR2: MDHEN, SYDVKM. The CDR3 DNA sequence: TGTGCCATTACTAGCGGGACCTCCTACGAGCAGTACTTC. This codes for CAITSGTSYEQYF.

The V call is TRBV5-6, the J call TRBJ1-2; TRBD1 matches 11 bases. The V segment lost 3 bases and the J segment 14 bases; nucleotides outside the gene matches: 15. The CDR3 runs 15 residues. Germline V gene data show CDR1 as SGHDT and CDR2 as YYEEEE. In nucleotides, the CDR3 is TGTGCCAGCAGCTCCTGGGGGACAGGGGGTTTTGGTAGAACCTTC. Its translation: CASSSWGTGGFGRTF.

The chain combines TRBV9 with TRBJ1-6; D ambiguous. The V gene's germline CDR1 is SGDLS and CDR2 YYNGEE. With 5 bases removed from V and 5 bases from J, the gap between germline ends came to 11 bases. The CDR3 runs to 14 residues. CDR3: CASSLAQNNSPLHF. The CDR3 region has the DNA TGTGCCAGCAGTCTAGCCCAGAATAATTCACCCCTCCACTTT.

The gene calls are TRBV7-8 and TRBJ2-3; D gene unclear. The germline gives CDR1 SGHVS, CDR2 FQNEAQ. The CDR3 is 17 amino acids. The germline V and J ends were trimmed by 5 bases and 1 base, with 19 bases remaining between them. CDR3 in amino acids: CASSRAPLRSGTDTQYF. The CDR3 bases are TGTGCCAGCAGCCGAGCCCCACTAAGGAGCGGCACAGATACGCAGTATTTT.

The chain couples TRBV30 to TRBJ1-6, with D tentatively TRBD1 (5 bases). Deletions cut 2 bases from V and 7 bases from J, with 9 bases between. Germline CDR1 and CDR2: GTSNPN and SVGIG (reference sequence). The CDR3 covers 13 residues. Here the CDR3 reads CAWSSQGNSPLHF. Written as DNA, the CDR3 is TGTGCCTGGAGTAGCCAGGGAAATTCACCCCTCCACTTT.

J is TRBJ2-2 and V is TRBV19, with D perhaps matching TRBD2 (5 bases). V was cut by 8 bases and J by 3 bases, with 22 bases left in between. From germline, CDR1 is LNHDA and CDR2 SQIVND (reference sequence). The CDR3 runs 17 residues. The CDR3 is CASSPLLAGPDTGELFF. As DNA, the CDR3 is TGTGCCAGTTCTCCCCTCCTGGCGGGTCCTGACACCGGGGAGCTGTTTTTT.

V and J are TRBV19 and TRBJ2-2; 7 bases match TRBD2. The germline V gene has CDR1 LNHDA and CDR2 SQIVND (reference sequence). CDR3 length equals 15 residues. The trim removed 7 bases at V and 4 bases at J, leaving 9 bases unmatched. CDR3 sequence (DNA): TGTGCCAGTATGACCCCAGCGGGAATCACCGGGGAGCTGTTTTTT. Its protein product is CASMTPAGITGELFF.

V usage is TRBV7-9 and J usage is TRBJ2-1; TRBD2 agrees at 13 bases. Germline V gene lookup returns CDR1 SEHNR and CDR2 FQNEAQ (reference sequence). CDR3 length: 14 residues. V was pared by 3 bases and J by 13 bases, with 6 bases of the junction left unmatched. The DNA for the CDR3 is TGTGCCAGCAGCTTGGGACTAGCGGGATGGAAACAGTTCTTC. Translated, it gives CASSLGLAGWKQFF.

The chain uses TRBV7-2 and TRBJ2-7; 8 nucleotides agree with TRBD2. V dropped 4 bases and J dropped 2; count of bases not matched to a gene: 7. From germline, CDR1 is SGHTA and CDR2 FQGNSA. The CDR3 loop spans 15 amino acids. The CDR3 DNA is TGTGCCAGCAGCTCCGGGGGAGCGGGAGCCTACGAGCAGTACTTC. Its protein product is CASSSGGAGAYEQYF. Full variable domain (remainder filled in from reference TRBV7-2 and TRBJ2-7): GAGVSQSPSNKVTEKGKDVELRCDPISGHTALYWYRQSLGQGLEFLIYFQGNSAPDKSGLPSDRFSAERTGGSVSTLTIQRTQQEDSAVYLCASSSGGAGAYEQYFGPGTRLTVT.

The chain combines TRBV3-1 (or the pseudogene TRBV3-2) with TRBJ1-2; TRBD1 matches at 7 bases. The CDR3 is made up of 14 amino acids. The V gene's germline CDR1 is LGHDT and CDR2 YNNKEL (reference sequence). With 4 bases clipped from V and 5 bases from J, the junction kept 7 bases outside the gene matches. The CDR3 nucleotides are TGTGCCAGCAGCCTTCAGACAGGGACTTATGGCTACACCTTC. Amino acids: CASSLQTGTYGYTF.

This chain uses TRBV7-9 with TRBJ1-2, with TRBD1 as a possible D gene (6 bases). This CDR3 region has 14 residues. Germline V gene data show CDR1 as SEHNR and CDR2 as FQNEAQ (reference sequence). The V gene lost 1 base and the J gene lost 6 bases, with 12 bases spanning the gap. This chain's CDR3 is CASSLGVGTNGYTF. The DNA for the CDR3 is TGTGCCAGCAGCTTAGGGGTGGGGACAAATGGCTACACCTTC.

V gene TRBV19 combines with J gene TRBJ1-2, with no clear D. In germline, CDR1 is LNHDA, CDR2 SQIVND (reference sequence). The CDR3 covers 14 residues. Trimming pared 7 bases from V and 3 bases from J, leaving 15 bases between. The CDR3 region is CASNRPPEDYGYTF. Written as DNA, the CDR3 is TGTGCCAGTAACCGACCGCCTGAGGACTATGGCTACACCTTC.

Here the CDR3 DNA reads TGTGCCTGGAGGGACTCCGGGACAGGGGCTGGAAACACCATATATTTT. It codes for CAWRDSGTGAGNTIYF. The chain uses TRBV30 and TRBJ1-3, with 10 bases matching TRBD1. Germline V gene data show CDR1 as GTSNPN and CDR2 as SVGIG (reference sequence). The CDR3 covers 16 residues. Trimming took 3 bases from V and 2 from J; bases not matched to a gene: 7.

The chain joins TRBV5-1 to TRBJ1-2; tentatively, D is TRBD1 (6 bases). The CDR3 is 18 amino acids. Looked up from germline, CDR1 is SGHRS and CDR2 is YFSETQ. Trimming shortened V by 4 bases and J by 1 base, and 23 bases separated the two germline ends. As DNA, the CDR3 is TGCGCCAGCAGCCCTTATTCTGGCCAGGGGATAGTTAACTATGGCTACACCTTC. It is translated as CASSPYSGQGIVNYGYTF.

This chain connects TRBV11-1 to TRBJ1-4; TRBD1 might be the D (6 bases). CDR1 and CDR2 from the germline V gene are SGHAT and FQDESV (reference sequence). This CDR3 has 14 amino acids. Trimming removed 4 bases from V and 11 bases from J, with 17 bases in between. In DNA form, the CDR3 reads TGTGCCAGCAGCTGGTCTAAGGAAACAGGGAAACTGTTTTTT. Residues: CASSWSKETGKLFF.

This clone was seen more than once but under ten times. V usage is TRBV28 and J usage is TRBJ1-4; 9 bases line up with TRBD1. The CDR3 consists of 15 residues. Germline V gene data show CDR1 as MDHEN and CDR2 as SYDVKM. V trimming: 6 bases; J trimming: 3 bases; junction bases outside the gene matches: 5. CDR3 in DNA: TGTGCCAGCAGCCCAGGGACAGGGTCTAATGAAAAACTGTTTTTT. It is translated as CASSPGTGSNEKLFF.